This T cell receptor beta chain was found in a study of cytomegalovirus exposure and HLA in healthy donors. The wider study: There were about 85 million unique TCRs (from HLA-typed donors) in an early data release. Notes on the study in general: Apart from CMV serostatus, no immune exposure information was available.

Remarks on this clone: Antigen: not known.

60 Vbeta and 13 Jbeta primers were used in PCR. In the source study's methods: Per a later analysis, the number of unique TCR beta chains was around 79 million, of which around 9.9 million were shared. Assay used: immunoSEQ multiplex PCR; TCRdb lists only in-frame clones, some missing. V and J calls and clone size are given by that table; D and trimming were obtained from the DNA. In the table there are roughly 150,000 clones, 70% to 80% of which are singletons. Losses at the gene ends were 5 bases for V and 4 bases for J; bases not matched to a gene: 6. The CDR3 covers 14 residues. The germline CDR1 and CDR2 sequences are SGHTA and FQGNSA.

Sequenced sample: PBMCs. The receptor was isolated from a woman aged 40 to 55 in good health and CMV-seronegative. The V gene is TRBV7-2, the J gene TRBJ2-7, with 9 bases aligning to TRBD2. Written as DNA, the CDR3 is TGTGCCAGCAGCGGGCTAGCGGGATTTTACGAGCAGTACTTC. It encodes CASSGLAGFYEQYF.